The 21 T cell receptor beta chains below all came from one sample that was sequenced in a study of blood T cell repertoires in COVID-19. TCRdb's copy holds only in-frame clones and misses some; the assay was immunoSEQ multiplex PCR. This table holds 200,000 to 300,000 clones, approximately 83% found once. Input material: PBMCs or T cells enriched from blood (not recorded which). Receptors originate from a woman between 35 and 50 years old who had been exposed to COVID-19.

The gene calls are TRBV7-2 and TRBJ2-7; TRBD1 might be the D (6 bases). Looked up from germline, CDR1 is SGHTA and CDR2 is FQGNSA. This CDR3 is 16 amino acids long. The germline V and J ends were trimmed by 5 bases and 0 bases, with 17 bases remaining between them. The CDR3 DNA reads as TGTGCCAGCAGCCTCGCAGGGGATCCTGGCTCCTACGAGCAGTACTTC. Its protein is CASSLAGDPGSYEQYF.

This chain joins TRBV19 and TRBJ2-5; TRBD2 is a possible D gene (5 bases). The V end lost 5 bases, the J end lost 2 bases, and 12 bases lay between the germline ends. Germline V gives CDR1 LNHDA, CDR2 SQIVND (reference sequence). The CDR3 has 14 residues. CDR3 loop: CASSPTRTQETQYF. The CDR3, as DNA: TGTGCCAGTAGTCCGACAAGGACTCAAGAGACCCAGTACTTC. The whole variable domain, remainder taken from reference TRBV19 and TRBJ2-5, is DGGITQSPKYLFRKEGQNVTLSCEQNLNHDAMYWYRQDPGQGLRLIYYSQIVNDFQKGDIAEGYSVSREKKESFPLTVTSAQKNPTAFYLCASSPTRTQETQYFGPGTRLLVL.

The V and J genes are TRBV30 and TRBJ2-7; D might be TRBD1 (5 bases). This CDR3 has 11 amino acids. The germline V gene encodes CDR1 GTSNPN and CDR2 SVGIG (reference sequence). V lost 5 bases and J 3 bases, leaving 8 bases between the germline ends. The CDR3 nucleotides are TGTGCCTGGGACAGCTACTACGAGCAGTACTTC. It specifies CAWDSYYEQYF.

Details on this clone: A clone one base away is much larger, so this may be a read error. Other nucleotide sequences in the sample specify the same CDR3. The J gene is TRBJ1-1, the V gene TRBV29-1; 8 nucleotides align to TRBD1. J gave up 1 base and V 6 bases, and 1 base lay outside the gene matches. The CDR3 has 12 amino acids. Looked up from germline, CDR1 is SQVTM and CDR2 is ANQGSEA. CDR3 protein: CSVGTGNTEAFF. CDR3 DNA sequence: TGCAGCGTAGGGACAGGGAACACTGAAGCTTTCTTT.

This chain uses TRBV5-5 with TRBJ2-1; 7 bases align to TRBD1. The CDR3 sequence is 15 residues long. V dropped 4 bases and J dropped 10; count of bases not matched to a gene: 14. From germline, CDR1 is SGHKS and CDR2 YYEKEE (reference sequence). CDR3 region: CASSPGTASVSEQFF. DNA of the CDR3: TGTGCCAGCAGCCCGGGGACAGCCAGCGTGTCAGAGCAGTTCTTC.

The chain couples TRBV27 to TRBJ1-1, with TRBD1 as a possible D gene (6 bases). Per germline, CDR1 MNHEY and CDR2 SMNVEV (reference sequence). V shed 5 bases and J shed 11 bases, with 18 bases lying between them. The CDR3 totals 13 residues. The CDR3: CASSPGDTSGAFF. In DNA, the CDR3 is TGTGCCAGCAGTCCTGGGGACACCTCGGGGGCTTTCTTT.

The chain joins TRBV24-1 to TRBJ1-2; the match to TRBD1 covers 7 bases. The CDR3 totals 14 residues. The V segment lost 3 bases and the J segment 8 bases; nucleotides outside the gene matches: 8. Germline V gene data show CDR1 as KGHDR and CDR2 as SFDVKD. CDR3 coding DNA: TGTGCCACCAGTGATCAGACAGGGTATCGCGGCTACACCTTC. Translated: CATSDQTGYRGYTF.

This clone came up a few times. CDR3 loop: CASSRTSGNEQFF. As DNA, the CDR3 is TGTGCCAGCAGTCGGACTAGTGGCAATGAGCAGTTCTTC. V and J are TRBV6-5 and TRBJ2-1; 7 nucleotides match TRBD2. Germline values: CDR1 MNHEY, CDR2 SVGAGI. The CDR3 consists of 13 residues. The J segment lost 6 bases and the V segment lost 5 bases, leaving 4 bases of the junction unmatched.

The J gene is TRBJ1-2, the V gene TRBV6-5, with 7 nucleotides matching TRBD1. CDR1 is MNHEY, CDR2 SVGAGI, per germline. V dropped 4 bases and J dropped 5; count of bases not matched to a gene: 10. The CDR3 is 15 residues long. The CDR3 spells CASSLQQGVGYGYTF. CDR3 in DNA: TGTGCCAGCAGTTTACAGCAGGGGGTTGGGTATGGCTACACCTTC.

As DNA, the CDR3 is TGCAGCGTTGATGCACCCGGGACAGGGGCCCTCCACTACTATGGCTACACCTTC. Amino acid sequence: CSVDAPGTGALHYYGYTF. The chain uses TRBV29-1 and TRBJ1-2, with 10 bases fitting TRBD1. The CDR3 is 18 amino acids. Trimming took 3 bases from V and 3 from J; bases not matched to a gene: 16. Germline CDR1 is SQVTM and CDR2 is ANQGSEA.

The chain has TRBV19 and TRBJ1-2; no clear D. The germline CDR1 and CDR2 sequences are LNHDA and SQIVND (reference sequence). Trimming took off 4 bases at V and 4 bases at J, with 13 bases between the two ends. CDR3 length: 14 amino acids. Here the CDR3 DNA reads TGTGCCAGTAGTACCCCCCTCTCGGGCTATGGCTACACCTTC. Translation: CASSTPLSGYGYTF.

The chain links TRBV25-1 to TRBJ1-1, with D possibly TRBD1 on 6 matching bases. This CDR3 is built from 14 residues. Germline CDR1 is MGHDK and CDR2 is SYGVNS. The ends were cut back, 6 bases at V and 3 bases at J, with 14 bases in the middle. This CDR3 is CASRGARYDTEAFF. Written as DNA, the CDR3 is TGTGCCAGCAGGGGGGCCAGGTATGACACTGAAGCTTTCTTT.

The rearrangement joins TRBV5-1 to TRBJ1-1; 7 nucleotides agree with TRBD1. With 7 bases clipped from V and 0 bases from J, the junction kept 3 bases outside the gene matches. Germline CDR1 SGHRS, CDR2 YFSETQ. CDR3 size: 13 residues. As DNA, the CDR3 is TGCGCCAGCCGACAGGGCCTGAACACTGAAGCTTTCTTT. Amino acids: CASRQGLNTEAFF.

The chain links TRBV7-2 to TRBJ1-1, with D perhaps matching TRBD1 (6 bases). V dropped 3 bases and J dropped 3 bases, with 11 bases sitting between them. This CDR3 spans 14 amino acids. Per the germline V gene, CDR1 is SGHTA and CDR2 is FQGNSA. The CDR3: CASSFQGRDTEAFF. The CDR3 DNA sequence: TGTGCCAGCAGCTTTCAGGGGCGCGACACTGAAGCTTTCTTT.

This clone was recorded once. V usage is TRBV27 and J usage is TRBJ1-6; D unclear. V lost 6 bases to trimming and J lost 7 bases, with 10 bases between them. Germline V CDR1 and CDR2: MNHEY, SMNVEV (reference sequence). This CDR3 has 13 amino acids. The CDR3 DNA is TGTGCCAGCAGCCCACCGGGGAATTCACCCCTCCACTTT. Its protein product is CASSPPGNSPLHF.

CDR3 coding DNA: TGTGCCAGCAGCTTTACTAGGGAAGAGACCCAGTACTTC. Residues: CASSFTREETQYF. The J gene is TRBJ2-5, the V gene TRBV7-8, with D maybe TRBD2 (5 bases). This CDR3 spans 13 amino acids. Per the germline V gene, CDR1 is SGHVS and CDR2 is FQNEAQ. With 3 bases removed from V and 3 bases from J, the gap between germline ends came to 8 bases.

V usage is TRBV7-2 and J usage is TRBJ1-4, with D possibly matching TRBD1 (6 bases). The germline V gene encodes CDR1 SGHTA and CDR2 FQGNSA. V shed 3 bases and J shed 7 bases, with 9 bases lying between them. The CDR3 contains 13 residues. CDR3 amino acids: CASSLRGGEKLFF. CDR3 DNA: TGTGCCAGCAGCTTGAGGGGGGGTGAAAAACTGTTTTTT. The complete variable domain, with remaining parts taken from reference TRBV7-2 and TRBJ1-4, reads GAGVSQSPSNKVTEKGKDVELRCDPISGHTALYWYRQSLGQGLEFLIYFQGNSAPDKSGLPSDRFSAERTGGSVSTLTIQRTQQEDSAVYLCASSLRGGEKLFFGSGTQLSVL.

The gene calls are TRBV7-9 and TRBJ1-5, with TRBD1 as a possible D gene (5 bases). CDR3 length: 11 residues. Germline loops: CDR1 SEHNR, CDR2 FQNEAQ (reference sequence). Trimming shortened V by 4 bases and J by 9 bases, and 7 bases separated the two germline ends. CDR3 in amino acids: CASSSGGPQHF. The CDR3 coding sequence is TGTGCCAGCAGCTCGGGGGGGCCCCAGCATTTT.

The CDR3 sequence: CASSQNRQGTEQYF. For the CDR3, the DNA is TGTGCCAGCAGCCAAAACCGACAGGGAACCGAGCAGTACTTC. J is TRBJ2-7 and V is TRBV3-1 (or the pseudogene TRBV3-2); the match to TRBD1 covers 7 bases. This CDR3 contains 14 residues. With 2 bases clipped from V and 6 bases from J, the junction kept 7 bases outside the gene matches. The germline gives CDR1 LGHDT, CDR2 YNNKEL (reference sequence).

The V and J genes are TRBV5-4 and TRBJ2-7; tentatively, D is TRBD2 (5 bases). Trimming stripped 3 bases from V and 5 bases from J, with 15 bases between. The CDR3 loop spans 14 amino acids. Per germline, CDR1 SGHNT and CDR2 YYREEE (reference sequence). The CDR3 region has the DNA TGTGCCAGCAGCTCCTCGACTAAGACCGACGAGCAGTACTTC. Protein sequence: CASSSSTKTDEQYF.

The rearrangement links TRBV15 to TRBJ2-7, with 7 bases aligning to TRBD1. Trimming cost V 0 bases and J 2 bases; bases outside gene matches: 4. CDR1 LNHNV and CDR2 YYDKDF come from the germline V gene (reference sequence). The CDR3 is 15 residues long. CDR3 DNA sequence: TGTGCCACCAGCAGAGATTTAGGACAGGCCTACGAGCAGTACTTC. Its translation: CATSRDLGQAYEQYF.